The next 10 T cell receptor beta chains were all read from a single sample in a study of cytomegalovirus exposure and HLA in healthy donors. Researchers ran the PCR with 60 Vbeta and 13 Jbeta primers. Sequenced by immunoSEQ multiplex PCR; TCRdb stores in-frame clones only, minus some. The sample includes some 160,000 clones, approximately 80% of them seen just once. Source material: PBMCs. Every receptor here comes from a young woman in good health and CMV-seronegative.

The chain joins TRBV5-4 to TRBJ1-2; 8 nucleotides agree with TRBD1. CDR1 is SGHNT and CDR2 is YYREEE in the germline V gene (reference sequence). V lost 3 bases, J lost 7 bases, and 5 bases stayed unmatched. The CDR3 has 13 amino acids. The CDR3 here is CASSSSGTGGYTF. CDR3 in DNA: TGTGCCAGCAGCTCCTCCGGGACAGGTGGCTACACCTTC.

V usage is TRBV13 and J usage is TRBJ1-3, with D perhaps matching TRBD1 (5 bases). Germline-derived CDR1 and CDR2 are PRHDT and FYEKMQ (reference sequence). The CDR3 has 15 amino acids. Trimming pared 5 bases from V and 1 base from J, leaving 12 bases between. The CDR3 here is CASSLLAGSGNTIYF. The DNA of the CDR3 is TGTGCCAGCAGCCTCCTCGCAGGGTCTGGAAACACCATATATTTT.

The chain recombines TRBV5-8 with TRBJ1-1; TRBD1 agrees at 9 bases. The CDR3 extends over 17 amino acids. After removal of 0 bases from V and 4 bases from J, the junction contained 10 bases not matched to a gene. Germline V gives CDR1 SGHTS, CDR2 YDEGEE. Written as DNA, the CDR3 is TGTGCCAGCAGCTTGGGGACAGGGGTTTCTTGGAGCACTGAAGCTTTCTTT. It specifies CASSLGTGVSWSTEAFF. Complete variable domain (other parts from reference TRBV5-8 and TRBJ1-1): EAGVTQSPTHLIKTRGQQATLRCSPISGHTSVYWYQQALGLGLQFLLWYDEGEERNRGNFPPRFSGRQFPNYSSELNVNALELEDSALYLCASSLGTGVSWSTEAFFGQGTRLTVV.

The CDR3 DNA reads as TGCAGCGTTGGGCTAGCGGGAAGAAATGAGCAGTTCTTC. This encodes CSVGLAGRNEQFF. The chain is built from TRBV29-1 and TRBJ2-1; 9 nucleotides align to TRBD2. The CDR3 runs to 13 residues. Germline V gene lookup returns CDR1 SQVTM and CDR2 ANQGSEA. Trimming at V came to 4 bases and at J to 7 bases, leaving 5 bases not matched to a gene.

V and J are TRBV7-6 and TRBJ2-7, with TRBD2 matching 8 bases. Germline CDR1 is SGHVS and CDR2 is FNYEAQ. This CDR3 is built from 14 residues. Germline trimming cut 5 bases from V and 2 bases from J; bases unmatched to any gene: 5. The CDR3 loop reads CASSPGGDPYEQYF. CDR3 nucleotide sequence: TGTGCCAGCAGCCCCGGGGGGGACCCCTACGAGCAGTACTTC.

The V gene is TRBV6-1, the J gene TRBJ2-5, with 9 bases aligning to TRBD2. V shed 9 bases and J 5 bases; nucleotides not matched to a gene: 10. CDR1 is MNHNS and CDR2 is SASEGT in the germline V gene. This CDR3 is 14 amino acids long. CDR3 loop: CASPLSGGGETQYF. The CDR3 DNA follows: TGTGCCAGTCCTCTTAGCGGGGGTGGGGAGACCCAGTACTTC.

In its sample, this clone was seen once. The V gene is TRBV2, the J gene TRBJ1-1; no clear D gene. The V and J ends lost 2 bases and 3 bases respectively, with 13 bases between them. The CDR3 is 15 residues long. CDR1 SNHLY and CDR2 FYNNEI come from the germline V gene. CDR3 sequence (DNA): TGTGCCAGCAGTGAATGGAGCGGTGGATACACTGAAGCTTTCTTT. As protein: CASSEWSGGYTEAFF. Using reference TRBV2 and TRBJ1-1 for the parts outside the CDR3, the full variable domain is EPEVTQTPSHQVTQMGQEVILRCVPISNHLYFYWYRQILGQKVEFLVSFYNNEISEKSEIFDDQFSVERPDGSNFTLKIRSTKLEDSAMYFCASSEWSGGYTEAFFGQGTRLTVV.

V and J are TRBV11-2 and TRBJ2-1, with 12 bases lining up with TRBD2. This CDR3 contains 17 residues. The germline V gene encodes CDR1 SGHAT and CDR2 FQNNGV. The J segment lost 0 bases and the V segment lost 5 bases, leaving 5 bases of the junction unmatched. The CDR3 DNA is TGTGCCAGCAGCAAACTAGCGGGAGGCCTCTCCTACAATGAGCAGTTCTTC. Translated: CASSKLAGGLSYNEQFF.

The chain carries TRBV7-2 and TRBJ2-7; TRBD1 matches at 8 bases. This CDR3 is 17 amino acids long. The germline CDR1 and CDR2 sequences are SGHTA and FQGNSA. V lost 3 bases to trimming and J lost 1 base; unmatched junction nucleotides: 11. The CDR3: CASSFQGQGRSSYEQYF. The CDR3 nucleotides are TGTGCCAGCAGCTTCCAAGGACAGGGAAGGTCTTCCTACGAGCAGTACTTC.

This clone was seen more than once but under ten times. This chain links TRBV7-2 with TRBJ2-3, with 8 bases that match TRBD2. This CDR3 contains 16 residues. The V segment lost 1 base and the J segment 4 bases; nucleotides outside the gene matches: 7. CDR1 and CDR2 from the germline V gene are SGHTA and FQGNSA. The DNA for the CDR3 is TGTGCCAGCAGCTTAGGGGCCAGTAGCGGGGCAGATACGCAGTATTTT. Protein: CASSLGASSGADTQYF.